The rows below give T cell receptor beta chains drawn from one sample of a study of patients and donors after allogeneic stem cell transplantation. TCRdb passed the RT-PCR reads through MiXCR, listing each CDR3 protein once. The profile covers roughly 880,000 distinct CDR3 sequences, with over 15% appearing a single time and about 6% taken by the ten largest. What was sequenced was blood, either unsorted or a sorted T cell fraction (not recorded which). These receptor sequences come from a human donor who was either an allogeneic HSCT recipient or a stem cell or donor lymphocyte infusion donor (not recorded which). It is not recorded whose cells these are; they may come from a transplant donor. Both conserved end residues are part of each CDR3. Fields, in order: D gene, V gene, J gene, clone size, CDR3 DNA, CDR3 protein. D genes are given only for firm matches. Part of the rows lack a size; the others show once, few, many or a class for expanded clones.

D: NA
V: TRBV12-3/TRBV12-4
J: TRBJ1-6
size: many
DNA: TGTGCCAGCAGTTTGACGGCCAATTCACCCCTCCACTTT
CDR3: CASSLTANSPLHF

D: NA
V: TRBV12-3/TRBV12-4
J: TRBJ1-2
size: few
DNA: TGTGCCAGCAGTTTGAGAATATTAAGTGGCTACACCTTC
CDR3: CASSLRILSGYTF

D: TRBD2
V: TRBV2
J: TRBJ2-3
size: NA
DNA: TGTGCCAGCAGTGGTGGACTAGCGGCCCTTAGCACAGATACGCAGTATTTT
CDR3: CASSGGLAALSTDTQYF

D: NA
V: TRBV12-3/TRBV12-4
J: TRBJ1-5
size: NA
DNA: TGTGCCAGCAGCCCCTCTCGACACCCCCAGCATTTT
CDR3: CASSPSRHPQHF

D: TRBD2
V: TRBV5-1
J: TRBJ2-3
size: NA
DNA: TGCGCCAGCAGCTTGGAACTGGCGGGGGGCCGCACAGATACGCAGTATTTT
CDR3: CASSLELAGGRTDTQYF

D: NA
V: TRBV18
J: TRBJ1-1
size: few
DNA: TGTGCCAGCTCACCAAAAGGACCTCCCATGAACACTGAAGCTTTCTTT
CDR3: CASSPKGPPMNTEAFF

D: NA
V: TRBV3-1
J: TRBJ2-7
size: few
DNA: TGTGCCAGCAGCCAAGCCGGGACACCGTACGAGCAGTACTTC
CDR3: CASSQAGTPYEQYF

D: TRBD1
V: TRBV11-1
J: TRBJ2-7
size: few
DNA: TGTGCCAGCAGCTCCGACAGGGGCGGGGAGCAGTACTTC
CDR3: CASSSDRGGEQYF

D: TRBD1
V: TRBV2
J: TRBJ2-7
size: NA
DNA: TGTGCCACCAAGGACAGGGGGGAATACGAGCAGTACTTC
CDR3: CATKDRGEYEQYF

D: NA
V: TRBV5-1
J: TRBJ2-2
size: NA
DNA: TGCGCCAGCAGCCCGAGGGGGGGGCGCGTCGGGAACACCGGGGAGCTGTTTTTT
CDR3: CASSPRGGRVGNTGELFF

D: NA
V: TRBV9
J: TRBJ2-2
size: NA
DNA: TGTGCCAGCAGCGTAAATTCGGGGGAGCTGTTTTTT
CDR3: CASSVNSGELFF

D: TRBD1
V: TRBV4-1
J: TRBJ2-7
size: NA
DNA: TGCGCCAGCAGCCAGGAGGACAGGGGACTCTACGAGCAGTACTTC
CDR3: CASSQEDRGLYEQYF

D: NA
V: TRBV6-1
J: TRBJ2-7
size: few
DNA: TGTGCCAGCGCCCTCAGGGGCGTATCCTACGAGCAGTACTTC
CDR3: CASALRGVSYEQYF

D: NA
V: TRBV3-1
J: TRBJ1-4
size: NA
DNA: TGTGCCAGCAGCACGCGACAGCCAACTAATGAAAAACTGTTTTTT
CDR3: CASSTRQPTNEKLFF

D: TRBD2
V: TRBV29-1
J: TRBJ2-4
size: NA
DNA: TGCAGCGTTGAAATCGGGGGGGTAGCCAAAAACATTCAGTACTTC
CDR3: CSVEIGGVAKNIQYF

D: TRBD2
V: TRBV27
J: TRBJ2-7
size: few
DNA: TGTGCCAGCAGCCTTAGCGGGGGCAGTCTTTACGAGCAGTACTTC
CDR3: CASSLSGGSLYEQYF

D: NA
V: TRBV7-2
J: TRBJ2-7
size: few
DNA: TGTGCCAGCAGCTTAGGGGTGGGGTTCGAGCAGTACTTC
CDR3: CASSLGVGFEQYF

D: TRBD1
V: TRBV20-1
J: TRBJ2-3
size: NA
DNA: TGCAGTGCTAGTTCCGGGACAGGCAGGACAGATACGCAGTATTTT
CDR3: CSASSGTGRTDTQYF

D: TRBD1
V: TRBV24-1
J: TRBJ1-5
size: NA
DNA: TGTGCCACCAGTGACTCCCGACAGGGGCGCAATCAGCCCCAGCATTTT
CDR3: CATSDSRQGRNQPQHF

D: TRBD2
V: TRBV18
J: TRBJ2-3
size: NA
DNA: TGTGCCAGCTCATACGGACTAGCGGGGGGCACAGATACGCAGTATTTT
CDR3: CASSYGLAGGTDTQYF

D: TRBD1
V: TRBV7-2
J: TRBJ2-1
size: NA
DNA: TGTGCCAGCAGCTTAGAAGGGACAGGAAAAAACAATGAGCAGTTCTTC
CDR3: CASSLEGTGKNNEQFF

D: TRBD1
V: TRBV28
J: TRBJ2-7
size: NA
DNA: TGTGCCAGCAGTTTATTCTGGACAGGGTCGGGCGAGCAGTACTTC
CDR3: CASSLFWTGSGEQYF

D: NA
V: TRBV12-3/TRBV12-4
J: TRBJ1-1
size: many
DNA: TGTGCCAGCAGGAGACAGGTGAACACTGAAGCTTTCTTT
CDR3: CASRRQVNTEAFF

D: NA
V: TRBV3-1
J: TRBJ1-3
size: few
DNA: TGTGCCAGCAGCCGACTATCGGACTTCCGAAACACCATATATTTT
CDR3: CASSRLSDFRNTIYF

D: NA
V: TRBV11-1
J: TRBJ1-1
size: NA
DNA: TGTGCCAGCAGCTTAGGGTCAAAGACAGCGAGGGGTATGAACACTGAAGCTTTCTTT
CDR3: CASSLGSKTARGMNTEAFF

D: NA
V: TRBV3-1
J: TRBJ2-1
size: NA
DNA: TGTGCCAGCAGCCGAAATCAGAACAATGAGCAGTTCTTC
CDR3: CASSRNQNNEQFF

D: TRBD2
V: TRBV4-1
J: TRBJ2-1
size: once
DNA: TGCGCCAGCAGCCAAAACCTAGCGGGGGGTTACAATGAGCAGTTCTTC
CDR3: CASSQNLAGGYNEQFF

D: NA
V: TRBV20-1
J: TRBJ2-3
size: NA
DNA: TGCACTAGAGGACGGATCTCTAGCACAGATACGCAGTATTTT
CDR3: CTRGRISSTDTQYF

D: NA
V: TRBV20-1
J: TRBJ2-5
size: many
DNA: TGCAGTGCTAGAGATTGGAGGGGGGGAGTACAAGAGACCCAGTACTTC
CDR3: CSARDWRGGVQETQYF

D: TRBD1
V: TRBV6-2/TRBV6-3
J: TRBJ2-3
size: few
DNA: TGTGCCAGCAGTGGGACAGGGCACACAGATACGCAGTATTTT
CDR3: CASSGTGHTDTQYF

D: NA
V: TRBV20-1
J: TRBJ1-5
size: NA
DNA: TGCAGTGCTAGACCCGGCTCGGGGAATCAGCCCCAGCATTTT
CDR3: CSARPGSGNQPQHF

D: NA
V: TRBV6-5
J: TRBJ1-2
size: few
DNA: TGTGCCAGCAGTGAAACTCGGTCTGGCTACACCTTC
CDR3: CASSETRSGYTF

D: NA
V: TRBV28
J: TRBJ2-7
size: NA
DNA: TGTGCCAGCAACATCGGGGCGAGTTACGAGCAGTACTTC
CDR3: CASNIGASYEQYF

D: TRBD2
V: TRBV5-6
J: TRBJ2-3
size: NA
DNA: TGTGCCAGCAAACTAGCGTACGCAGATACGCAGTATTTT
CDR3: CASKLAYADTQYF

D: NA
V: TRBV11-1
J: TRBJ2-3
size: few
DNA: TGTGCCAGCAGCTTAGGTCGCGGGAAAGTCACAGATACGCAGTATTTT
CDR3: CASSLGRGKVTDTQYF

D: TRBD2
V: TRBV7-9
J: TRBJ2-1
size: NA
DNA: TGTGCCAGCAGCTTAGGGGCTAGCGGGAATAATGAGCAGTTCTTC
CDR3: CASSLGASGNNEQFF

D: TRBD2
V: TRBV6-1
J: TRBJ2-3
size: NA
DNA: TGTGCCAGCAGTGAGAGGGGCTGGGGAGGGAAAGATACGCAGTATTTT
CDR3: CASSERGWGGKDTQYF

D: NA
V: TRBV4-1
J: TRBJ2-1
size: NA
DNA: TGCGCCAGCCGCCTCGCAGGGGGGAACAATGAGCAGTTCTTC
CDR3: CASRLAGGNNEQFF

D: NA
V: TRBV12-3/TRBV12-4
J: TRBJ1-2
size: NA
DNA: TGTGCCAGCAATCTCTTCGCAGGGGAGGATGGCTACACCTTC
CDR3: CASNLFAGEDGYTF

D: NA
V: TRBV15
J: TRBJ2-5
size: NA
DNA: TGTGCCACCAGCAGAGATCACTGGGACATGTACCAAGAGACCCAGTACTTC
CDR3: CATSRDHWDMYQETQYF

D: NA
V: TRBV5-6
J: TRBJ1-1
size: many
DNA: TGTGCCAGCAGCCCTTCCGGGACGGTGAACACTGAAGCTTTCTTT
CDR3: CASSPSGTVNTEAFF

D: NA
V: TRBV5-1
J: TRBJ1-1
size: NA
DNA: TGCGCCAGCAGCTTGGACCCAGGGTCGGGCACTGAAGCTTTCTTT
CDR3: CASSLDPGSGTEAFF

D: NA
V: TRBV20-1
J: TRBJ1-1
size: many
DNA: TGCAGTGCTAGAGATGGGGTTCGGCAGGGGTGGGGGACTGAAGCTTTCTTT
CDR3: CSARDGVRQGWGTEAFF

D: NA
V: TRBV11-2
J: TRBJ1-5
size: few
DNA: TGTGCCAGCAGCTCACGACGGACCAATCAGCCCCAGCATTTT
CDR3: CASSSRRTNQPQHF

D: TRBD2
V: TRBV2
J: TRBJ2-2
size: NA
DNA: TGTGCCAGCATCGGGACTAGTTACACCGGGGAGCTGTTTTTT
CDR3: CASIGTSYTGELFF

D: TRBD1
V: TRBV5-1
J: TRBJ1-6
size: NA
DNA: TGCGCCAGCAGCTTGTTCTCCGGGACAGTGTCCTCCTATAATTCACCCCTCCACTTT
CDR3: CASSLFSGTVSSYNSPLHF

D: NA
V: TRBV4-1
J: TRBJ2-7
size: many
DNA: TGCGCCAGCAGCCAAGTAAGTGGGAGTTCCTACGAGCAGTACTTC
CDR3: CASSQVSGSSYEQYF

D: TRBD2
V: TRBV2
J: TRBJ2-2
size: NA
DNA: TGTGCCAGCAGTCCTCTAGCGGGAGTGAAGACCGGGGAGCTGTTTTTT
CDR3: CASSPLAGVKTGELFF

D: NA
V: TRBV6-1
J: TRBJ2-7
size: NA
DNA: TGTGCCAGCAGGTCTGACGGTTTCTACGAGCAGTACTTC
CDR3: CASRSDGFYEQYF

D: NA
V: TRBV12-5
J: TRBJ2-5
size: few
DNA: TGTGCTAGTGGTTTGGACGTGGACAGTTTCACCCAAGAGACCCAGTACTTC
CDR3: CASGLDVDSFTQETQYF

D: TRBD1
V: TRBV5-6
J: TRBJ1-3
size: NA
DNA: TGTGCCAGCAGCGAGGGGGCGGTGGGAAACACCATATATTTT
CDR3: CASSEGAVGNTIYF

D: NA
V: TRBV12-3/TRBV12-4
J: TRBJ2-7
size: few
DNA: TGTGCCAGCCTTTACGGGAGTAGCAACGAGCAGTACTTC
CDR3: CASLYGSSNEQYF

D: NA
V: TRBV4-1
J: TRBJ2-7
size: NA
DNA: TGCGCCAGCAGCCAAGCGAGCCCCGGAGAGTTCTACGAGCAGTACTTC
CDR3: CASSQASPGEFYEQYF

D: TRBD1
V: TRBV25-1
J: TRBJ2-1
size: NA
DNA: TGTGCCAGCAAAATACAGGGGTGGTGGTTCTTC
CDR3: CASKIQGWWFF